What follows is one T cell receptor beta chain and its context. J gave up 6 bases and V 5 bases, and 12 bases lay outside the gene matches. Germline V gene sequence: CDR1 SEHNR, CDR2 FQNEAQ (reference sequence). CDR3 length: 17 residues. This sample was taken from a study of shared clonotypes between healthy human individuals. Overall study context: Three CD4 naive, three CD4 memory, two CD8 naive and one CD8 memory plate were used per donor.

It was around 220 ng DNA, 28,000 or so T cell genomes, that sorted-subset replicate PCRs used. Profiling relied on immunoSEQ multiplex PCR, and the TCRdb table lists in-frame clones only, not all of them. The table has roughly 2.2 million clones, 85% to 95% seen once. The specimen was naive CD4+ T cells from PBMCs. Stated subset: CD45RA+ positively selected. The chain joins TRBV7-9 to TRBJ2-1, with 11 bases aligning to TRBD2. This clonotype was sampled from a man younger than 35 in good health. Some clones in this sample may be carry-over from other donors' samples. DNA for the CDR3: TGTGCCAGCAGCGGATATTTAGCGGGAGGGCCTTCCAATGAGCAGTTCTTC. Translating it yields CASSGYLAGGPSNEQFF.